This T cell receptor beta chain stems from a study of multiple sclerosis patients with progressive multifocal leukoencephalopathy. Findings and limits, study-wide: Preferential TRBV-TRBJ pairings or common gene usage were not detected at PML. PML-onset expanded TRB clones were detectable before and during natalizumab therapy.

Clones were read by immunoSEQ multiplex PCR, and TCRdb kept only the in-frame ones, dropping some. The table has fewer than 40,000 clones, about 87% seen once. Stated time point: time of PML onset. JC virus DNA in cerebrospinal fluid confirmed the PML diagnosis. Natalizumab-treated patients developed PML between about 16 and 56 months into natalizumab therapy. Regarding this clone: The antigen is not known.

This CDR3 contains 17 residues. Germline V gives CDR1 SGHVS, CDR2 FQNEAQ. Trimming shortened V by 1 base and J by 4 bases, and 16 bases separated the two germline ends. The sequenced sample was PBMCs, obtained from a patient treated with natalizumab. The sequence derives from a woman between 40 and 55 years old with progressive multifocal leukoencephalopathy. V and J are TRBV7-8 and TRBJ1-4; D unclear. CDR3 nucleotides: TGTGCCAGCAGCTTAGTCCTTGGACGGCCAGTTAATGAAAAACTGTTTTTT. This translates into CASSLVLGRPVNEKLFF.